The next 10 T cell receptor beta chains were all read from a single sample in a study of Ad26.COV2.S vaccination and SARS-CoV-2 variants. TCRdb's table, derived via immunoSEQ multiplex PCR, lists solely in-frame clones and lacks some. The sample records approximately 150,000 clones, around 86% being singletons. The specimen was peripheral blood, collected after recovery from COVID-19. The receptor source for this set is a human donor who had recovered from COVID-19.

The table lists this clone with a few counts. The chain recombines TRBV19 with TRBJ2-7; 7 bases are a match to TRBD1. The CDR3 spans 15 residues. CDR1 LNHDA and CDR2 SQIVND come from the germline V gene (reference sequence). V dropped 0 bases and J dropped 5; count of bases not matched to a gene: 7. CDR3 DNA: TGTGCCAGTAGTATAGATCACGGACAGGAAAACGAGCAGTACTTC. Translating it yields CASSIDHGQENEQYF.

CDR3 DNA sequence: TGTGCCAGCAGCCAAGAACCGACAGGGTTAATCAATCAGCCCCAGCATTTT. It translates to CASSQEPTGLINQPQHF. The rearrangement uses TRBV3-1 (or the pseudogene TRBV3-2) and TRBJ1-5; 7 bases match TRBD1. Germline CDR1 LGHDT, CDR2 YNNKEL (reference sequence). V lost 0 bases and J lost 3; bases outside the gene matches: 8. The CDR3 has 17 amino acids.

The gene calls are TRBV18 and TRBJ2-5; D might be TRBD2 (6 bases). The ends were cut back, 3 bases at V and 14 bases at J, with 19 bases in the middle. Germline loops: CDR1 KGHSH, CDR2 LQKENI. The CDR3 runs to 13 residues. CDR3 DNA sequence: TGTGCCAGCTCACCGTCACTAGCCGCGGATTGTTACTTC. This encodes CASSPSLAADCYF.

The V gene is TRBV7-9, the J gene TRBJ1-1; 10 positions agree with TRBD1. The germline gives CDR1 SEHNR, CDR2 FQNEAQ (reference sequence). This CDR3 has 18 amino acids. V gave up 5 bases and J gave up 4 bases; unmatched junction bases: 16. The CDR3 region has the DNA TGTGCCAGCAGCGAGAAGACAGGGGGCGCAAGGATTGGCACTGAAGCTTTCTTT. It encodes CASSEKTGGARIGTEAFF.

The chain carries TRBV5-6 and TRBJ2-7, with D tentatively TRBD1 (5 bases). CDR1 and CDR2 from the germline V gene are SGHDT and YYEEEE. V lost 3 bases and J lost 4, with 8 bases in between. The CDR3 has 12 residues. CDR3 protein: CASSWQGYEQYF. In DNA, the CDR3 is TGTGCCAGCAGCTGGCAGGGTTACGAGCAGTACTTC.

This clone has a handful of counts. The CDR3 DNA sequence: TGTGCCAGCGGATACAATGAGCAGTTCTTC. This gives the protein CASGYNEQFF. The chain has TRBV6-5 and TRBJ2-1; D unclear. This CDR3 is 10 amino acids long. In germline, CDR1 is MNHEY, CDR2 SVGAGI. V dropped 8 bases and J dropped 4 bases, with 3 bases sitting between them.

The chain is built from TRBV7-9 and TRBJ1-2, with D unresolved. Germline V CDR1 and CDR2: SEHNR, FQNEAQ (reference sequence). The CDR3 is 17 residues long. Between the trimmed V and J ends, which lost 4 bases and 1 base, there was a span of 19 bases. CDR3 sequence: CASSSLHRARGNYGYTF. CDR3 nucleotides: TGTGCCAGCAGCTCCTTACACCGCGCCAGAGGTAACTATGGCTACACCTTC.

The CDR3 region has the DNA TGTGCCAGCGGGACAGGGAAAGGCACTGAAGCTTTCTTT. Translating gives CASGTGKGTEAFF. This chain joins TRBV6-5 and TRBJ1-1; 9 bases match TRBD1. Germline CDR1 is MNHEY and CDR2 is SVGAGI. V was pared by 8 bases and J by 4 bases, with 5 bases of the junction left unmatched. The CDR3 is 13 residues long.

The CDR3 loop reads CASSPRNSPTDTQYF. For the CDR3, the DNA is TGCGCCAGCAGCCCCCGGAATTCTCCCACAGATACGCAGTATTTT. V usage is TRBV5-1 and J usage is TRBJ2-3; unclear D gene. Germline V CDR1 and CDR2: SGHRS, YFSETQ. Trimming left V 4 bases short and J 2 bases short, with 14 bases between. This CDR3 has 15 residues.

V and J are TRBV7-2 and TRBJ1-6, with D possibly TRBD1 on 5 matching bases. The CDR3 sequence is 14 residues long. Per the germline V gene, CDR1 is SGHTA and CDR2 is FQGNSA. The V end was cut by 5 bases, the J end by 4 bases, with 9 bases between. This chain's CDR3 is CASSRGGYNSPLHF. The CDR3 DNA sequence: TGTGCCAGCAGCCGGGGCGGGTATAATTCACCCCTCCACTTT. Full variable domain (remainder filled in from reference TRBV7-2 and TRBJ1-6): GAGVSQSPSNKVTEKGKDVELRCDPISGHTALYWYRQSLGQGLEFLIYFQGNSAPDKSGLPSDRFSAERTGGSVSTLTIQRTQQEDSAVYLCASSRGGYNSPLHFGNGTRLTVT.